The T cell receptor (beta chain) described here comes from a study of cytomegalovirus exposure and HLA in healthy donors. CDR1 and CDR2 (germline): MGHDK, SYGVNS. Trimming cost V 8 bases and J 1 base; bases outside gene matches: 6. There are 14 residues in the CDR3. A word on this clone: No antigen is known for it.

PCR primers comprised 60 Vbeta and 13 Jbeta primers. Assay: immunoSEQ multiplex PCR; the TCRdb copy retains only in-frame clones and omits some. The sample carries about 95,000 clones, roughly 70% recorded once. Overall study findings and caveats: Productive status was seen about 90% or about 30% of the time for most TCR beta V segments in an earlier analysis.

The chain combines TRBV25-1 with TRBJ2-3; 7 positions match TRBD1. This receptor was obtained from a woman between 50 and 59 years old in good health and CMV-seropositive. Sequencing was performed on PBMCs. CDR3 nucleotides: TGTGCCAGCCTAGACAGGGCTGGCACAGATACGCAGTATTTT. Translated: CASLDRAGTDTQYF.